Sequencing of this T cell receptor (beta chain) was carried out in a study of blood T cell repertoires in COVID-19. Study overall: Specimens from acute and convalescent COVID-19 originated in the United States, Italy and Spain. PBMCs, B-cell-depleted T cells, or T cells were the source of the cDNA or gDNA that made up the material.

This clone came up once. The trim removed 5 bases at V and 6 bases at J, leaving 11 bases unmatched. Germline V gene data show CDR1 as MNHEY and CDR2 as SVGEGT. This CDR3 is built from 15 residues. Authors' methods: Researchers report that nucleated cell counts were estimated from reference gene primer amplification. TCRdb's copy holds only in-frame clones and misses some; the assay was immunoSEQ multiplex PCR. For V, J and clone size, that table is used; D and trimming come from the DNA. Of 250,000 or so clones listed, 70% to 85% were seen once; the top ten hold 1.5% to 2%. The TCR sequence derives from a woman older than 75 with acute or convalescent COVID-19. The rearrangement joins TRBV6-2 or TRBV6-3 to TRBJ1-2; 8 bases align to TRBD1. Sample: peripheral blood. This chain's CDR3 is CASSRQQGVRDGYTF. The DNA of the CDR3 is TGTGCCAGCAGTCGACAACAGGGGGTCAGAGATGGCTACACCTTC.